This entry lists 4 T cell receptor beta chains sequenced from one sample in a study of identical twins. MiXCR was run by TCRdb on the 5' RACE reads, yielding one entry per CDR3 protein. The sample holds roughly 570,000 distinct CDR3 sequences, 7.5% to 10% seen once. These records were also assigned to another study, of yellow fever vaccine responses in identical twins.

The sequenced material came from PBMCs. Every receptor here comes from a woman between 18 and 29 years old in good health.

V and J are TRBV30 and TRBJ2-5, with D perhaps assigned TRBD1 or TRBD2 (5 bases each). The germline V gene encodes CDR1 GTSNPN and CDR2 SVGIG (reference sequence). This CDR3 has 12 residues. The V gene lost 6 bases and the J gene lost 2 bases, with 10 bases spanning the gap. CDR3 in DNA: TGTGCCTGCGGGACGGCTCAAGAGACCCAGTACTTC. Protein sequence: CACGTAQETQYF.

This clonotype was observed a few times. The chain is built from TRBV10-3 and TRBJ2-5; the match to TRBD2 covers 14 bases. This CDR3 has 20 amino acids. J lost 2 bases, V lost 3 bases, and 14 bases had no gene match. Germline CDR1 is ENHRY and CDR2 is SYGVKD. CDR3 residues: CAISDQPGTSGRGGQETQYF. DNA for the CDR3: TGTGCCATCAGTGACCAACCCGGGACTAGCGGGAGAGGGGGGCAAGAGACCCAGTACTTC.

In its sample, this clonotype was seen many times. The junction shows a germline mismatch at one end, possibly a read error. The chain employs TRBV12-3 or TRBV12-4 and TRBJ1-2; TRBD1 matches 7 bases. The CDR3 has 13 residues. DNA for the CDR3: TGTGCCAGCAGCTTAGGGACAGACTATGGCTACACCTTC. Translated: CASSLGTDYGYTF.

This clonotype was picked up many times. This chain uses TRBV24-1 with TRBJ2-1; TRBD2 agrees at 10 bases. Germline V CDR1 and CDR2: KGHDR, SFDVKD. V dropped 1 base and J dropped 6; count of bases not matched to a gene: 17. This CDR3 region has 20 residues. The CDR3 sequence: CATSDFSRRSGGAYFNEQFF. The CDR3 coding sequence is TGTGCCACCAGTGATTTTTCCAGGAGGAGCGGGGGGGCGTATTTCAATGAGCAGTTCTTC.